The clone carrying this T cell receptor beta chain was seen a few times. Its antigen is unidentified. These data originate in a study of vaccination and CD4 T cells after COVID-19. Germline CDR1 reads SEHNR; CDR2 reads FQNEAQ (reference sequence). Trimming shortened V by 6 bases and J by 4 bases, and 15 bases separated the two germline ends. The CDR3 spans 14 residues. This sample's treatment: approximately nine-day PBMC culture with coronavirus spike peptide pools or control peptides (ViraFEST assay). Researchers used the Oncomine TCR Beta short-read assay to sequence DNA from cultured CD4+ T cells. TCRdb reanalysed the PCR reads using MiXCR and keeps one entry per CDR3 protein. This table has roughly 8,400 distinct CDR3 sequences, approximately 58% appearing once.

The receptor's source is a human donor with COVID-19. This sequence joins TRBV7-9 and TRBJ1-2; D perhaps matches TRBD1 (6 bases). This sample comprised cultured CD4+ T cells from blood, obtained after SARS-CoV-2 vaccination. This CDR3 reads CASRTTGPPYGYTF. CDR3 sequence (DNA): TGTGCCAGCAGAACTACAGGGCCGCCCTATGGCTACACCTTC.